This T cell receptor (beta chain) stems from a study of T cell repertoires in cytomegalovirus infection. General observations from the study: What dominated the ex vivo response were HLA-C-restricted CMV-specific TCR beta clonotypes.

This clonotype occurred a few times. Its antigen is currently unknown. TCRdb itself ran the reads through MiXCR, one entry per CDR3 protein. In the table there are hundreds of thousands of distinct CDR3 sequences, 31% of which are singletons. The sequence derives from a human donor in good health (CMV status not recorded). Some clones in this sample may be carry-over from other donors' samples. Sequencing was performed on PBMCs.

The CDR3: CASSRIVSSTEAFF. CDR3 DNA sequence: TGTGCCAGCAGCCGAATAGTTAGTTCCACTGAAGCTTTCTTT. This sequence joins TRBV6-6 and TRBJ1-1; D not resolved. Trimming left V 6 bases short and J 4 bases short, with 15 bases between. Germline V lookup: CDR1 MNHNY, CDR2 SVGAGI (reference sequence). The CDR3 totals 14 residues.